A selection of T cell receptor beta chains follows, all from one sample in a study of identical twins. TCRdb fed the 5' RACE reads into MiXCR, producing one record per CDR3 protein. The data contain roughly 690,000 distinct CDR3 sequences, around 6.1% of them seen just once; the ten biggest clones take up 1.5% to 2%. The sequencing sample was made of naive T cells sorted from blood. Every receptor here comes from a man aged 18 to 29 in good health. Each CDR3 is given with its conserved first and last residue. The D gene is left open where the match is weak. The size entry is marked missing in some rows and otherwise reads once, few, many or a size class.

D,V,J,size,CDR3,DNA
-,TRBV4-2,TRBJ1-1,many,CASSQVSSEAFF,TGTGCCAGCAGCCAAGTGAGCTCTGAAGCTTTCTTT
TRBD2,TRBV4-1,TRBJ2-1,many,CASSQSGLASQFF,TGCGCCAGCAGCCAATCAGGACTAGCCTCCCAGTTCTTC
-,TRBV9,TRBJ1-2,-,CASSVRQQEDYGYTF,TGTGCCAGCAGCGTAAGGCAACAGGAAGACTATGGCTACACCTTC
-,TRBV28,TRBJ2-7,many,CASSSTVEQYF,TGTGCCAGCAGTTCGACAGTCGAGCAGTACTTC
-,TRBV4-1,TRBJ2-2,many,CASSQGRGTGELFF,TGCGCCAGCAGCCAAGGTCGAGGCACCGGGGAGCTGTTTTTT
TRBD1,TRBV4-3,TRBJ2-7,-,CASSQVLGQGRFKNYEQYF,TGCGCCAGCAGCCAAGTTTTGGGACAGGGGAGATTTAAGAACTACGAGCAGTACTTC
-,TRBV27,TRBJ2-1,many,CASSTDANGDEQFF,TGTGCCAGCAGTACGGACGCAAACGGCGATGAGCAGTTCTTC
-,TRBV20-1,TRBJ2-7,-,CSATLGGEEQYF,TGCAGTGCTACCTTGGGGGGCGAAGAGCAGTACTTC
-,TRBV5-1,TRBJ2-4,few,CASSLIGMDKAKNIQYF,TGCGCCAGCAGCTTGATAGGGATGGACAAAGCCAAAAACATTCAGTACTTC
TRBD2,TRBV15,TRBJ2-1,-,CATSRVLPGGADEQFF,TGTGCCACCAGCAGAGTTCTTCCGGGAGGTGCCGATGAGCAGTTCTTC
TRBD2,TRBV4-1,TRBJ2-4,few,CASSPPGLAGGQVIQYF,TGCGCCAGCAGCCCTCCGGGACTAGCGGGAGGGCAGGTCATTCAGTACTTC
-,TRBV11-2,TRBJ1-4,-,CASSLGGALNEKLFF,TGTGCCAGCAGCTTAGGAGGGGCGCTTAATGAAAAACTGTTTTTT
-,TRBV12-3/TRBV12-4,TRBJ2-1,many,CASSLQYNEQFF,TGTGCCAGCAGTTTACAATACAATGAGCAGTTCTTC
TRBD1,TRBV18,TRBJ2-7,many,CASSWDRVDEQYF,TGTGCCAGCTCATGGGACAGGGTGGACGAGCAGTACTTC
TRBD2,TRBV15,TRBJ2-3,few,CATSRDVAGDPTDTQYF,TGTGCCACCAGCAGGGATGTAGCGGGAGATCCCACAGATACGCAGTATTTT
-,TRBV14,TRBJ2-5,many,CASSHGETQYF,TGTGCCAGTAGTCATGGGGAGACCCAGTACTTC
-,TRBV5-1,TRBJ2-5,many,CASSGETQYF,TGTGCCAGCAGCGGGGAGACCCAGTACTTC
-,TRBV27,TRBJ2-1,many,CASSLVGDSYNEQFF,TGTGCCAGCAGTTTGGTGGGGGACTCTTACAATGAGCAGTTCTTC
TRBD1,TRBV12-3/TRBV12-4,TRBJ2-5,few,CASSFTGGQETQYF,TGTGCCAGCAGTTTTACAGGGGGTCAAGAGACCCAGTACTTC
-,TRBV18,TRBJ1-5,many,CASSPGEGQPQHF,TGTGCCAGCTCACCAGGGGAGGGCCAGCCCCAGCATTTT
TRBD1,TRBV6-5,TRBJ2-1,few,CASSSDLRGMFYNEQFF,TGTGCCAGCAGTTCCGACCTCAGGGGGATGTTCTACAATGAGCAGTTCTTC
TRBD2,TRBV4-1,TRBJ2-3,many,CASSQVGGSADTQYF,TGCGCCAGCAGCCAAGTGGGGGGGAGTGCAGATACGCAGTATTTT
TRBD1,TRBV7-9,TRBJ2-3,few,CASRPRTGFSTDTQYF,TGTGCCAGCAGACCCCGGACAGGGTTTAGCACAGATACGCAGTATTTT
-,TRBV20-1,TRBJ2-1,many,CSAWDRSSYNEQFF,TGCAGTGCTTGGGACCGAAGTTCCTACAATGAGCAGTTCTTC
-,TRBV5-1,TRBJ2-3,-,CASSLGREYTQYF,TGCGCCAGCAGCTTGGGCCGGGAGTATACGCAGTATTTT
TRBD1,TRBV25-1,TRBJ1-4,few,CASSDRVREKLFF,TGTGCCAGCTCCGACAGGGTTCGCGAAAAACTGTTTTTT
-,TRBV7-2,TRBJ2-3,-,CASSISPDTQYF,TGTGCCAGCAGCATTAGCCCAGATACGCAGTATTTT
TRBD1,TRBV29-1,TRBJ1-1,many,CSVGGQGLTEAFF,TGCAGCGTGGGAGGACAGGGCCTCACTGAAGCTTTCTTT
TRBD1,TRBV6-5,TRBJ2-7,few,CASSYSRDRGLYEQYF,TGTGCCAGCAGTTACTCGCGGGACAGGGGGCTCTACGAGCAGTACTTC
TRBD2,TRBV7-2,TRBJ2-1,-,CASSLASGRAIMNEQFF,TGTGCCAGCAGCTTAGCTAGCGGGAGGGCCATTATGAATGAGCAGTTCTTC
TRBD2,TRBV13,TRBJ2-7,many,CASSLAGTSGITEQYF,TGTGCCAGCAGCTTGGCCGGGACTAGCGGGATAACCGAGCAGTACTTC
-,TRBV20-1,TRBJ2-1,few,CSARDPVSSYNEQFF,TGCAGTGCTAGAGATCCGGTGAGCTCCTACAATGAGCAGTTCTTC
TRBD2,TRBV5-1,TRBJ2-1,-,CASSFPTSGRNEQFF,TGCGCCAGCAGCTTTCCAACTAGCGGGAGAAATGAGCAGTTCTTC
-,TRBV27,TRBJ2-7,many,CASRGPDYEQYF,TGTGCCAGCAGGGGGCCCGACTACGAGCAGTACTTC
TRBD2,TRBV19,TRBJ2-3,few,CASSSSGRVADTQYF,TGTGCCAGTAGTAGTAGCGGGAGAGTGGCAGATACGCAGTATTTT
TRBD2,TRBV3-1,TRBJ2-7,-,CASSRIPGLPYEQYF,TGTGCCAGCAGCCGAATCCCGGGACTACCTTACGAGCAGTACTTC
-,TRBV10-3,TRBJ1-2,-,CAISESGGYTF,TGTGCCATCAGTGAGTCTGGGGGCTACACCTTC
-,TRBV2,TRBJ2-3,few,CASSDFHTDTQYF,TGTGCCAGCAGTGATTTCCACACAGATACGCAGTATTTT
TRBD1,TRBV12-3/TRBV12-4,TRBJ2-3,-,CASTSSGGRDTQYF,TGTGCCAGCACTTCCTCAGGGGGCAGGGATACGCAGTATTTT
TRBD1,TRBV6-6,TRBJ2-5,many,CASRRDRVETQYF,TGTGCCAGCAGACGAGACAGGGTGGAGACCCAGTACTTC
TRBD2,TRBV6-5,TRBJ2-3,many,CASSYARGAQYF,TGTGCCAGCAGTTACGCGCGGGGGGCGCAGTATTTT
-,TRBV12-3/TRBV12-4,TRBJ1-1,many,CASTPSRTNTEAFF,TGTGCCAGCACTCCAAGTCGGACGAACACTGAAGCTTTCTTT
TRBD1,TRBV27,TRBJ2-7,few,CAADRVPYEQYF,TGTGCCGCGGACAGGGTTCCATACGAGCAGTACTTC
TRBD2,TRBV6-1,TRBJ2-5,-,CASRAGLDLETQYF,TGTGCCAGCAGGGCGGGACTAGATTTGGAGACCCAGTACTTC
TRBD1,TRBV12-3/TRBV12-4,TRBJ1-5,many,CASSQTGGSNQPQHF,TGTGCCAGCAGCCAAACAGGGGGAAGCAATCAGCCCCAGCATTTT
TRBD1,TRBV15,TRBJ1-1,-,CATSTLSGGTEAFF,TGTGCCACCAGCACATTATCAGGGGGGACTGAAGCTTTCTTT
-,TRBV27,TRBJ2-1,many,CASSLGVSSGVGNNEQFF,TGTGCCAGCAGTTTGGGGGTTTCTTCGGGAGTGGGCAACAATGAGCAGTTCTTC
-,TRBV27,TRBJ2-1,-,CASSYGGLRQGTYNEQFF,TGTGCCAGCAGTTATGGGGGGTTGAGGCAGGGCACCTACAATGAGCAGTTCTTC
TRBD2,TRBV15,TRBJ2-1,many,CATSLTGRPKIAGGYYNEQFF,TGTGCCACCAGCCTGACGGGGCGGCCCAAAATAGCGGGAGGTTACTACAATGAGCAGTTCTTC
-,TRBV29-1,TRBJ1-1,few,CSVVSVGLNTEAFF,TGCAGCGTTGTCTCAGTGGGATTGAACACTGAAGCTTTCTTT
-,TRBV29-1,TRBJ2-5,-,CSVDLGPTGAQYF,TGCAGCGTTGATTTAGGTCCCACCGGTGCCCAGTACTTC
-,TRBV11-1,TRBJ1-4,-,CASSLSTRLRDVDEKLFF,TGTGCCAGCAGCTTATCAACCCGCCTCAGGGATGTTGATGAAAAACTGTTTTTT
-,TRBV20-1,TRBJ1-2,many,CSATSGLSHYGYTF,TGCAGTGCGACTTCAGGACTTTCTCACTATGGCTACACCTTC
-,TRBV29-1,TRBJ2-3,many,CSARQAFTDTQYF,TGCAGCGCGAGACAGGCTTTCACAGATACGCAGTATTTT